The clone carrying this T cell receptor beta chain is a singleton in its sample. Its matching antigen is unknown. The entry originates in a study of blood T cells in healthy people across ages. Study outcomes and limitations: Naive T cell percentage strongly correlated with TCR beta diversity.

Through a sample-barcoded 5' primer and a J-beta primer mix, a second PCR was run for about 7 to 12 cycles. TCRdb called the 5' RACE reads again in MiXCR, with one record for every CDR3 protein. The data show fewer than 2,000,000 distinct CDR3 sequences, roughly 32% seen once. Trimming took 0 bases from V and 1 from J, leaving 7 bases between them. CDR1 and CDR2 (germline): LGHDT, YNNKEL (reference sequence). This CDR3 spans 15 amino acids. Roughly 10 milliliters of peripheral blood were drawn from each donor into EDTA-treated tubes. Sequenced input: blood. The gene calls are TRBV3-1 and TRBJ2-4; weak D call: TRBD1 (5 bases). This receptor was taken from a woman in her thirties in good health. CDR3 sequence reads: CASSQDKGAKNIQYF. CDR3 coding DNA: TGTGCCAGCAGCCAAGACAAGGGGGCCAAAAACATTCAGTACTTC.